The entry below describes one TCR beta chain. Here immunoSEQ multiplex PCR was the method, and the copy in TCRdb shows in-frame clones only, minus some. This sample has about 71,000 clones, with 84% found just once. This entry is derived from a study of OX40 agonist ivuxolimab in advanced cancers. Trimming pared 6 bases from V and 13 bases from J, leaving 18 bases between. The CDR3 has 13 amino acids. Germline V CDR1 and CDR2: SNHLY, FYNNEI. This clonotype was obtained from an adult with an advanced solid tumor such as melanoma, head and neck, liver or kidney cancer. The chain joins TRBV2 to TRBJ1-4, with D unclear. The sample consisted of CD4+ or CD8+ T cells sorted from blood, taken in a trial of the OX40 agonist ivuxolimab. The CDR3 DNA is TGTGCCAGCAGCTACACGGGGTCTGGCGGACTGTTTTTT. This translates into CASSYTGSGGLFF.